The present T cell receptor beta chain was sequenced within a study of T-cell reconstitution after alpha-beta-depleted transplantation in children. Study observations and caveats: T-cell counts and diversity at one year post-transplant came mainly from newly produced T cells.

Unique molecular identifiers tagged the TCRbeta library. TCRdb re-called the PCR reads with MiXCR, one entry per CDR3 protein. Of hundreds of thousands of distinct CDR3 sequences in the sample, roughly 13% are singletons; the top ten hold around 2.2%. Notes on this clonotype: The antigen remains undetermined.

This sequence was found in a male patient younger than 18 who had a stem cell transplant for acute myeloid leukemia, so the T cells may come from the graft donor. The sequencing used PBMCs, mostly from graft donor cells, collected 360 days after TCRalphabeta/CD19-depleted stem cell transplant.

The CDR3 sequence is CATSRDRGTGELFF. CDR3 in DNA: TGTGCCACCAGCAGAGATCGCGGGACCGGGGAGCTGTTTTTT. V gene TRBV15 combines with J gene TRBJ2-2; a weak D match, TRBD2 (5 bases). CDR3 length: 14 amino acids. V was clipped by 0 bases and J by 5 bases, with 7 bases between them. Germline CDR1 is LNHNV and CDR2 is YYDKDF (reference sequence). The whole variable domain, filled in from reference TRBV15 and TRBJ2-2, reads DAMVIQNPRYQVTQFGKPVTLSCSQTLNHNVMYWYQQKSSQAPKLLFHYYDKDFNNEADTPDNFQSRRPNTSFCFLDIRSPGLGDTAMYLCATSRDRGTGELFFGEGSRLTVL.